Below, 23 T cell receptor beta chains from the same sample are listed, as sequenced in a study of CD8 T cells in Susac syndrome. Reverse transcription of roughly 0.45 to 1 ug RNA used random hexamers. TCRdb independently ran MiXCR on the immunoSEQ multiplex PCR reads; one entry per CDR3 protein. The data hold over 20,000 distinct CDR3 sequences, with 90% to 95% observed a single time. The sample comprised CD8+ T cells from PBMCs. These receptor sequences come from a human donor with Susac syndrome.

V and J are TRBV6-2 or TRBV6-3 and TRBJ1-5, with D unresolved. Germline CDR1 MNHEY, CDR2 SVGEGT. This CDR3 comprises 15 residues. Trimming cost V 2 bases and J 2 bases, with 10 bases left between them. The CDR3 spells CASSYVGSGNQPQHF. Here the CDR3 DNA reads TGTGCCAGCAGTTACGTCGGCAGTGGCAATCAGCCCCAGCATTTT.

The chain carries TRBV7-9 and TRBJ1-2, with TRBD1 matching 8 bases. Losses at the gene ends were 5 bases for V and 1 base for J; bases not matched to a gene: 6. The CDR3 covers 15 residues. The germline gives CDR1 SEHNR, CDR2 FQNEAQ (reference sequence). In DNA, the CDR3 is TGTGCCAGCAGCACCGGGACAGGACTTAACTATGGCTACACCTTC. Its protein is CASSTGTGLNYGYTF.

The chain joins TRBV2 to TRBJ1-1; 10 bases are shared with TRBD1. V lost 4 bases, J lost 4 bases, and 6 bases stayed unmatched. Germline CDR1 reads SNHLY; CDR2 reads FYNNEI. The CDR3 has 15 residues. The CDR3 loop is CASSAGTGVGTEAFF. In DNA, the CDR3 is TGTGCCAGCAGTGCCGGGACAGGGGTGGGCACTGAAGCTTTCTTT. The variable domain in full, completed from reference TRBV2 and TRBJ1-1, reads EPEVTQTPSHQVTQMGQEVILRCVPISNHLYFYWYRQILGQKVEFLVSFYNNEISEKSEIFDDQFSVERPDGSNFTLKIRSTKLEDSAMYFCASSAGTGVGTEAFFGQGTRLTVV.

V is TRBV5-6 and J is TRBJ2-7; D is tentatively TRBD1 or TRBD2 (5 bases each). The germline V gene encodes CDR1 SGHDT and CDR2 YYEEEE. Deletions cut 0 bases from V and 1 base from J, with 14 bases between. The CDR3 sequence is 16 residues long. The CDR3 loop is CASSLGTGTASYEQYF. CDR3 DNA sequence: TGTGCCAGCAGCTTGGGGACCGGGACGGCATCCTACGAGCAGTACTTC.

The J gene is TRBJ1-2, the V gene TRBV28; D is ambiguous. V was pared by 5 bases and J by 4 bases, with 17 bases between. The length of the CDR3 is 15 residues. Germline CDR1 is MDHEN and CDR2 is SYDVKM. The CDR3 here is CASSPPSARFYGYTF. The CDR3 DNA reads TGTGCCAGCAGTCCCCCATCTGCACGATTCTATGGCTACACCTTC.

CDR3 DNA: TGTGCCAGCAGTCCCCCCGCCGGGGAAGAAGATGAAAAACTGTTTTTT. Translated, it gives CASSPPAGEEDEKLFF. This chain joins TRBV7-9 and TRBJ1-4; D is unclear. Trimming shortened V by 6 bases and J by 6 bases, and 20 bases separated the two germline ends. The CDR3 is 16 amino acids. The germline gives CDR1 SEHNR, CDR2 FQNEAQ (reference sequence).

V usage is TRBV28 and J usage is TRBJ1-6; D remains unclear. Germline CDR1 is MDHEN and CDR2 is SYDVKM. V lost 3 bases and J lost 1, with 7 bases in between. The CDR3 is 15 residues long. CDR3 residues: CASSFIRSYNSPLHF. In nucleotides, the CDR3 is TGTGCCAGCAGTTTTATAAGGTCCTATAATTCACCCCTCCACTTT.

The V and J genes are TRBV28 and TRBJ2-1; D possibly corresponds to TRBD1 (5 bases). The CDR3 totals 14 residues. V dropped 4 bases and J dropped 3 bases, with 10 bases sitting between them. Germline CDR1 reads MDHEN; CDR2 reads SYDVKM. In DNA, the CDR3 is TGTGCCAGCAGTTCTCCTGACAGCTACAATGAGCAGTTCTTC. Protein: CASSSPDSYNEQFF. The full variable domain, completed using reference TRBV28 and TRBJ2-1, is DVKVTQSSRYLVKRTGEKVFLECVQDMDHENMFWYRQDPGLGLRLIYFSYDVKMKEKGDIPEGYSVSREKKERFSLILESASTNQTSMYLCASSSPDSYNEQFFGPGTRLTVL.

The chain links TRBV28 to TRBJ2-6; D may be TRBD1 (5 bases). Germline V lookup: CDR1 MDHEN, CDR2 SYDVKM. Trimming left V 3 bases short and J 3 bases short, with 15 bases between. The CDR3 has 17 residues. CDR3 DNA sequence: TGTGCCAGCAGTTTGGAAATAGGGGTAGATGGGGCCAACGTCCTGACTTTC. As protein: CASSLEIGVDGANVLTF. The full variable domain, in which reference TRBV28 and TRBJ2-6 provide the parts outside the CDR3, is DVKVTQSSRYLVKRTGEKVFLECVQDMDHENMFWYRQDPGLGLRLIYFSYDVKMKEKGDIPEGYSVSREKKERFSLILESASTNQTSMYLCASSLEIGVDGANVLTFGAGSRLTVL.

This chain uses TRBV9 with TRBJ1-4; D is uncertain. This CDR3 comprises 13 residues. Germline CDR1 reads SGDLS; CDR2 reads YYNGEE. Trimming removed 1 base at V and 6 bases at J, with 7 bases between. The CDR3 region has the DNA TGTGCCAGCAGCGTAACCGTGGATGAAAAACTGTTTTTT. Amino acids: CASSVTVDEKLFF.

The CDR3 region has the DNA TGCGCCAGCAGCCAAGATCGGGCAGGGGGTGACGAAATTTTTCCCTACGAGCAGTACTTC. It encodes CASSQDRAGGDEIFPYEQYF. The V call is TRBV4-1, the J call TRBJ2-7; 7 bases fit TRBD1. Per the germline V gene, CDR1 is MGHRA and CDR2 is YSYEKL. The CDR3 runs 20 residues. V lost 0 bases, J lost 2 bases, and 19 bases stayed unmatched.

The chain joins TRBV7-2 to TRBJ2-5; TRBD1 is a possible D gene (6 bases). Trimming shortened V by 3 bases and J by 5 bases, and 10 bases separated the two germline ends. The CDR3 is 13 residues long. The germline V gene has CDR1 SGHTA and CDR2 FQGNSA. CDR3 bases: TGTGCCAGCAGCTTTACGCAGGGGGAGACCCAGTACTTC. Protein product: CASSFTQGETQYF. The complete variable domain, with remaining parts taken from reference TRBV7-2 and TRBJ2-5, reads GAGVSQSPSNKVTEKGKDVELRCDPISGHTALYWYRQSLGQGLEFLIYFQGNSAPDKSGLPSDRFSAERTGGSVSTLTIQRTQQEDSAVYLCASSFTQGETQYFGPGTRLLVL.

This clonotype has just a few counts. The chain joins TRBV4-1 to TRBJ2-2, with TRBD1 identical over 8 bases. Germline CDR1 and CDR2: MGHRA and YSYEKL. CDR3 length: 16 residues. The ends lost 3 bases at V and 3 bases at J; junction bases unmatched: 6. This CDR3 is CASSQLTGVDTGELFF. CDR3 in DNA: TGCGCCAGCAGCCAGTTGACAGGGGTCGACACCGGGGAGCTGTTTTTT.

The genes are TRBV6-2 or TRBV6-3 and TRBJ1-1; D gene ambiguous. V was clipped by 0 bases and J by 7 bases, with 15 bases between them. The CDR3 consists of 15 residues. CDR1 and CDR2 (germline): MNHEY, SVGEGT. CDR3 amino acids: CASSYSETSAFEAFF. The CDR3 bases are TGTGCCAGCAGTTACTCCGAGACGTCGGCCTTTGAAGCTTTCTTT.

The genes are TRBV20-1 and TRBJ2-7; 9 bases are a match to TRBD1. CDR1 DFQATT and CDR2 SNEGSKA come from the germline V gene (reference sequence). The junction had 8 bases not matched to a gene; V was cut back by 7 bases and J by 1 base. This CDR3 has 14 residues. CDR3 bases: TGCAGTGGATCAGAGACAGGGGGATCCTACGAGCAGTACTTC. It codes for CSGSETGGSYEQYF.

This clonotype was recorded once. This chain connects TRBV11-2 to TRBJ2-2; D unresolved. The V end lost 5 bases, the J end lost 4 bases, and 11 bases lay between the germline ends. The germline V gene encodes CDR1 SGHAT and CDR2 FQNNGV. The CDR3 sequence is 14 residues long. The DNA of the CDR3 is TGTGCCAGCAGCCGTCCCGTTGGCACCGGGGAGCTGTTTTTT. Translating gives CASSRPVGTGELFF.

This rearrangement joins TRBV29-1 to TRBJ2-7, with TRBD1 matching 11 bases. The CDR3 has 12 amino acids. Germline V gene data show CDR1 as SQVTM and CDR2 as ANQGSEA. With V trimmed by 8 bases and J by 4 bases, 4 bases remained unmatched. CDR3 DNA sequence: TGCAGCATTGGACAGGGGGCATACGAGCAGTACTTC. Translation: CSIGQGAYEQYF.

The chain has TRBV27 and TRBJ2-3, with TRBD1 identical over 9 bases. Trimming took 2 bases from V and 4 from J; bases not matched to a gene: 10. The germline CDR1 and CDR2 sequences are MNHEY and SMNVEV (reference sequence). This CDR3 comprises 17 residues. CDR3 nucleotide sequence: TGTGCCAGCAGTTTACCGCGGCCGGGACAGGGCCCAGATACGCAGTATTTT. The encoded protein is CASSLPRPGQGPDTQYF.

The V gene is TRBV12-5, the J gene TRBJ1-1; 10 bases are shared with TRBD1. The germline CDR1 and CDR2 sequences are LGHNT and FRNRAP. With V trimmed by 2 bases and J by 2 bases, 17 bases remained unmatched. This CDR3 spans 20 amino acids. The CDR3: CASGLTPSGTGDFSNTEAFF. The CDR3 nucleotides are TGTGCTAGTGGTTTGACGCCTTCCGGGACAGGGGATTTTAGTAACACTGAAGCTTTCTTT.

The J gene is TRBJ2-5, the V gene TRBV4-1; 7 bases are shared with TRBD1. The length of the CDR3 is 14 residues. The V gene's germline CDR1 is MGHRA and CDR2 YSYEKL. V shed 1 base and J 3 bases; nucleotides not matched to a gene: 2. This chain's CDR3 is CASSQAQGEETQYF. The CDR3 nucleotides read TGCGCCAGCAGCCAAGCCCAGGGGGAAGAGACCCAGTACTTC.

The gene calls are TRBV27 and TRBJ2-3; unclear D gene. V was trimmed by 3 bases and J by 1 base, leaving 8 bases between them. The CDR3 sequence is 14 residues long. Germline V gene lookup returns CDR1 MNHEY and CDR2 SMNVEV (reference sequence). CDR3 protein: CASSFGFGTDTQYF. In DNA form, the CDR3 reads TGTGCCAGCAGTTTTGGATTTGGCACAGATACGCAGTATTTT.

The genes are TRBV7-8 and TRBJ2-5, with 7 bases matching TRBD2. The length of the CDR3 is 15 residues. CDR1 SGHVS and CDR2 FQNEAQ come from the germline V gene. Trimming cost V 3 bases and J 5 bases; bases outside gene matches: 9. This chain's CDR3 is CASSLGGGGTETQYF. The CDR3 coding sequence is TGTGCCAGCAGCTTGGGGGGGGGTGGTACCGAGACCCAGTACTTC.

J is TRBJ1-2 and V is TRBV11-2; tentative D call: TRBD1 (5 bases). V gave up 4 bases and J gave up 6 bases, with 12 bases separating them. The CDR3 is 13 amino acids. Per the germline V gene, CDR1 is SGHAT and CDR2 is FQNNGV. This chain's CDR3 is CASSSGYSDGYTF. CDR3 bases: TGTGCCAGCAGCTCAGGGTACTCAGATGGCTACACCTTC. The complete variable domain, with remaining parts taken from reference TRBV11-2 and TRBJ1-2, reads EAGVAQSPRYKIIEKRQSVAFWCNPISGHATLYWYQQILGQGPKLLIQFQNNGVVDDSQLPKDRFSAERLKGVDSTLKIQPAKLEDSAVYLCASSSGYSDGYTFGSGTRLTVV.